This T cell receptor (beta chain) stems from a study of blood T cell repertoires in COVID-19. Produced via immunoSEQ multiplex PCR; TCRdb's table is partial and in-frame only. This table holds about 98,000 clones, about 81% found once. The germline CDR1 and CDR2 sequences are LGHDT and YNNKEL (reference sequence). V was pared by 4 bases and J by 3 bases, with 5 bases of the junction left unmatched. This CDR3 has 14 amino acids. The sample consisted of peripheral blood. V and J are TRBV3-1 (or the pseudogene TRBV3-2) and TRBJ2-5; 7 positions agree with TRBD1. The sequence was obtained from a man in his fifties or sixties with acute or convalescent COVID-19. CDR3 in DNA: TGTGCCAGCAGCCCCCCCGGACAGGAAGAGACCCAGTACTTC. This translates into CASSPPGQEETQYF.